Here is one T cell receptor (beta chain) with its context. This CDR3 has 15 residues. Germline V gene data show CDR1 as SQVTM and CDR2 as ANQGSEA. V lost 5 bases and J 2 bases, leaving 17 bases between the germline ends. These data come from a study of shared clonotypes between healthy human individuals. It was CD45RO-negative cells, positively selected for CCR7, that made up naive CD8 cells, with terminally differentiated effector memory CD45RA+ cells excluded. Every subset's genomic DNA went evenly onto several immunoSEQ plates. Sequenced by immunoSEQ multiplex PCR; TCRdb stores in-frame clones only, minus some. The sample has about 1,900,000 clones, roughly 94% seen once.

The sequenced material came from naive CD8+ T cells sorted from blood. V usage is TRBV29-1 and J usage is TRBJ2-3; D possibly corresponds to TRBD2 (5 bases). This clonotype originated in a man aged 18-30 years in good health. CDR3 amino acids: CSVMGAAWDTDTQYF. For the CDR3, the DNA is TGCAGCGTTATGGGAGCGGCCTGGGACACAGATACGCAGTATTTT.